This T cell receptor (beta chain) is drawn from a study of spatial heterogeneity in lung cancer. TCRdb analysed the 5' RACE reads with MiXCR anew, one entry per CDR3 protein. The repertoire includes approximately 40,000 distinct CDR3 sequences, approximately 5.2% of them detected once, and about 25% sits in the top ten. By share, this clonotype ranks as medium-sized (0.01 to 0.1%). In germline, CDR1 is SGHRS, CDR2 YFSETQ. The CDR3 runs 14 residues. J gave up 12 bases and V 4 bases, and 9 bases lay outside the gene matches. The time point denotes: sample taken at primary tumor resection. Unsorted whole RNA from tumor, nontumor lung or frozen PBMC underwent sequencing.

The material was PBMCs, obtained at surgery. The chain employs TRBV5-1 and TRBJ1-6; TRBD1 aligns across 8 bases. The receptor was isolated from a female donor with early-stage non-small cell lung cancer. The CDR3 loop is CASSPGAGGIPLHF. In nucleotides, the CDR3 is TGCGCCAGCAGCCCGGGCGCAGGGGGCATACCCCTCCACTTT.